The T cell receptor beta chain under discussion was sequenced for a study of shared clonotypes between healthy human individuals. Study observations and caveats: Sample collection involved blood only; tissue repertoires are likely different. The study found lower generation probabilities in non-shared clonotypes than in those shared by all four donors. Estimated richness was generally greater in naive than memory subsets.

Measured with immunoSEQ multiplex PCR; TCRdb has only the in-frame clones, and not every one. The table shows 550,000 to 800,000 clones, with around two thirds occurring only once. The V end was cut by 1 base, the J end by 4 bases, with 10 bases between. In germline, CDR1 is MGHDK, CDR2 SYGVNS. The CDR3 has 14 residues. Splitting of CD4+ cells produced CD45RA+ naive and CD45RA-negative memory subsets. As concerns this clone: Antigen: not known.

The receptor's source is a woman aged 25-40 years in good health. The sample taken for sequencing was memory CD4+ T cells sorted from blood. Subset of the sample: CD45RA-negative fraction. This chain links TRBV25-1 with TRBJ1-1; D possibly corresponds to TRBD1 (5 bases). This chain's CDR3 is CASSEWGVGTEAFF. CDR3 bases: TGTGCCAGCAGTGAATGGGGGGTGGGCACTGAAGCTTTCTTT.